This section outlines one T cell receptor beta chain sequence together with its context. This clone has more than one count but fewer than ten. No cognate antigen has been identified for it. The record has no base qualities; no much larger clone is one base away. The sample originates from a study of cytomegalovirus exposure and HLA in healthy donors (TCRdb year 2017). Regarding the complete study: According to an earlier analysis of 587 of the donors, 150 million to 200 million T cells yielded some 120 million unique TCR beta sequences and 276 Gb of sequence data. The study aimed to test whether signatures of past pathogen exposure could be identified by cataloging public T cell receptors. Among the roughly 390 genotyped donors, roughly 80% belonged to the genetic ancestry cluster associated with self-reported Caucasian donors. HLA typing covered class I and class II loci at four-digit resolution. The study profiled the T cell repertoires of hundreds of subjects by immunosequencing and related them to cytomegalovirus serostatus. In the later analysis, no new phenotypic data were used to find candidate immune exposures; instead, reliance was placed on TCR beta sequences and their occurrence across donors. To decide whether each TCR beta V gene segment behaved as functional or pseudogenic, an earlier analysis of some 600 of the donors relied on high-throughput TCR beta sequencing. A handful of DR-DQ haplotypes were handled as single units for association and clustering because linkage in the cohort was strong. All discovery cohort repertoires had been generated on a single sequencing platform. In a later genetic analysis, genome-wide SNP genotypes for about three fifths of the roughly 670 donors were used, and that subset was treated as a discovery cohort. An early release that covered roughly 600 HLA-typed donors contained approximately 290 gigabases of sequencing data and about 84 million unique TCR sequences. A later analysis re-examined previously published TCR beta repertoires from more than 600 donors and added high-resolution HLA genotyping to investigate patterns of TCR occurrence. To predict cytomegalovirus infection status, the study brought together high-throughput TCR immunosequencing, statistical association of individual TCRs with disease status, and machine learning. On average, about 200,000 unique TCR beta nucleotide sequences were sequenced per donor among about 400 genotyped donors of the cohort, with roughly 20% of those sequences being non-productive. Typing coverage varied by locus: roughly 629-630 donors for A, B, C, DRB1 and DQB1; roughly 500 for DQA1; about 600 for DPA1; roughly 450 for DPB1. Donor age, sex, ethnicity and CMV serostatus were collected together with the repertoire data. In addition to the first cohort of hundreds of subjects, a separate validation cohort of under 150 different subjects was used. On the study overall, not on this receptor specifically: In the study, some 180 TCR beta chains were listed as associated with cytomegalovirus. Across donors, most TCR sequences were observed very rarely, whereas some public TCRs were present in many individuals. A few of the identified cytomegalovirus-associated TCR beta chains were confirmed in vitro to be specific for cytomegalovirus antigens. A later analysis found that TCR association rates varied across HLA loci, with DRB1 alleles showing the most associated TCRs and HLA-C alleles the fewest. A later analysis found that most CMV-associated TCR beta chains appeared HLA-restricted, with HLA associations seemingly driven largely by CMV exposure. At a false discovery rate of 0.05, a later analysis linked 16,000 or so TCR beta sequences to specific HLA alleles. Because some donors lacked HLA typing at each locus, the association tests relied only on the typed subset. Some IMGT-functional V segments, including TRBV6-2 and TRBV6-3, could not be distinguished by the 87-base-pair reads and were therefore excluded. The earlier analysis of a few hundred of the donors excluded some 15 rarely observed V segments, including chromosome 9 orphons, because counts were too low. When HLA alleles, especially DR and DQ, strongly co-occurred, attributing TCR associations to individual alleles was difficult. In a later genetic analysis, fewer N-insertions in productive TCRs were reported among donors in an Asian-associated ancestry cluster than the approximately 670-donor mean. The authors suggested that the approach could potentially be generalized to other disease states and immunological phenotypes. In an earlier analysis of some 550 of the donors, most TCR beta V segments were observed in productive rearrangements about 90% or about 30% of the time, broadly matching IMGT annotations. Roughly uniform sequencing depth across donors was assumed in presence/absence analyses, although this assumption may not hold. In this cohort, only TCR beta chains were sequenced, and detectable features were limited by the absence of alpha or paired-chain data. The only immune exposure information available for the cohort was CMV serostatus. The classifier was reported to diagnose cytomegalovirus status with high specificity and sensitivity in both the original and validation cohorts. The sequencing pipeline was judged likely to have produced a cluster of highly shared sequence variants as a technical artifact. In a later analysis, HLA-associated TCR beta chains were found to be more clonally expanded and to have lower generation probabilities than equally common non-associated chains. A further reported finding was that TCR beta sequences accurately predicted the HLA-A and HLA-B alleles for most subjects in the first cohort. Linkage disequilibrium might explain the correlated functional status among segregating V segments, but an unknown experimental factor could not be excluded. Several of the top co-occurrence clusters appeared to be linked to parvovirus B19, influenza, CMV and Epstein-Barr virus, according to a later analysis. A later genetic analysis associated a missense DCLRE1C variant with V-gene and J-gene trimming of TCR beta chains, and an independent cohort replicated the association.

Counted from cysteine to phenylalanine, this CDR3 has 16 amino acids. Only the CDR3 region is kept as DNA, spanning 48 bases read in frame from base 1. In the germline V gene, CDR1 corresponds to SGHRS and CDR2 to YFSETQ. The germline V and J ends show losses of 4 bases and 5 bases respectively, and no gene match explains 12 bases of the junction. The cohort was made up of 666 healthy bone marrow donors. All cohort members were sampled while nominally healthy, although unrecorded immune exposures were likely present. The donor tested CMV seropositive, placing the donor among the 290 or so seropositive members of the cohort. A peripheral blood sample was provided by each donor, and peripheral blood mononuclear cells were used for TCR beta sequencing. The Qiagen DNeasy Blood Extraction Kit was used to extract genomic DNA from the blood cell samples. Receptor libraries were prepared by the immunoSEQ multiplex PCR assay. For the multiplex PCR, a mixture combining 60 forward primers for TCR Vbeta segments and 13 reverse primers for TCR Jbeta segments was used. The CDR3 region of rearranged TCR beta genes was amplified from genomic DNA by a multiplex PCR assay. Amplified TCR beta libraries were sequenced as 87-base-pair reads on the Illumina HiSeq System. In the original analysis: A later analysis tallied 75 million to 95 million unique TCR beta chains across the 666 repertoires, and roughly 11 million of those chains were shared by two or more donors. Raw reads were error-corrected and collapsed into unique sequences with a nearest-neighbor algorithm that merged closely related sequences to remove PCR and sequencing errors. V, D and J gene segments were assigned by aligning CDR3 sequences to IMGT reference sequences. For a sequence to be retained, a match of at least six nucleotides to both a V gene segment and a J gene segment was required. Rearrangements were called productive when the CDR3 lacked stop codons and stayed in frame with V and J; all others were non-productive. Following IMGT convention, CDR3 was defined as the stretch from the second conserved V-encoded cysteine up to the conserved J-encoded phenylalanine. In an earlier analysis of just under 600 of the donors, sequences lacking an unambiguous match to a single V gene segment were excluded. An earlier analysis of a few hundred of the donors classified V segments as functional when productive rearrangements were above 56.7% and as segregating when the standard deviation between donors was above 5%. To diagnose cytomegalovirus status from the catalog of TCR beta chain sequences, a statistical classification framework was built. V and J gene assignment, in a later analysis, came from comparing TCR nucleotide sequences with IMGT/GENE-DB human TR gene sequences. In a later analysis, CDR3 sequences and most-parsimonious VDJ recombination scenarios were assigned using the TCRdist pipeline. A later analysis defined each TCR beta chain by its CDR3 amino acid sequence plus V-gene family, and excluded reads lacking a unique V-gene family. In a later analysis, fewer than 600 highly shared, low-generation-probability nucleotide sequences were removed to address suspected cross-contamination and a sequencing artifact. In a later analysis, a clonal expansion index for each public chain was calculated from normalized within-repertoire ranks of inferred template counts. A later analysis computed generation probabilities with a VDJ recombination model fitted to out-of-frame rearrangements, and checked the results against IGoR. Hypergeometric tests were used in a later analysis to score TCR-TCR, TCR-HLA and TCR-CMV co-occurrence, with a repertoire-size bias correction applied to the TCR pairs. False discovery rates were estimated in a later analysis by permuting HLA or CMV assignments 20 times. In a later analysis, co-occurring TCRs were grouped using DBSCAN, and TCRdist sequence similarity was added for clustering within HLA-allele-positive subsets. Repertoires with fewer than 30,000 or more than 120,000 public chains were left out of co-occurrence clustering, as were a few repertoires with anomalous nucleotide sharing. The table comes from immuneACCESS by way of TCRdb, which keeps in-frame sequences with V and J called. Part of the clones is missing from these tables; in studies checked, under half for an unresolved V gene and the rest for unknown reasons. Clonal size and the V and J genes are those of that table, whereas D and trimming came from the DNA. The table for this sample lists roughly 200,000 clones; 70% of them were counted only once. 2% to 3% of the sample is held by the ten biggest clonotypes.

The material sequenced was PBMCs. This TCR derives from a man aged 35 to 55 in good health and CMV-seropositive. Recombination linked TRBV5-1 to TRBJ2-3; a stretch of 8 junction bases matches TRBD2. CDR3 reads: CASSMTGGPVIDTQYF. The DNA sequence is as follows: TGCGCCAGCAGCATGACGGGGGGGCCAGTAATAGATACGCAGTATTTT.